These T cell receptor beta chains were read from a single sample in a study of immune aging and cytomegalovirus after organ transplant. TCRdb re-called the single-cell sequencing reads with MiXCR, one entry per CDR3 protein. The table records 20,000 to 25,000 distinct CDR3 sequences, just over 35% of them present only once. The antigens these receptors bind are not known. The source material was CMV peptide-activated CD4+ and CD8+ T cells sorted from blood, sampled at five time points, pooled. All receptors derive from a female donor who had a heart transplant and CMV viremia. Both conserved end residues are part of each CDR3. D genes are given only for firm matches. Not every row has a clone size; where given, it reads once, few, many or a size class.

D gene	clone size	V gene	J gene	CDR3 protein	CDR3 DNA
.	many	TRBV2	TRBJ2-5	CASSKNRVGIETQYF	TGTGCCAGCAGTAAGAACAGGGTTGGGATAGAGACCCAGTACTTC
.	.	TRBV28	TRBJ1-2	CASSVPGRYYGHTF	TGTGCCAGCAGTGTGCCTGGACGGTACTACGGCCACACCTTC
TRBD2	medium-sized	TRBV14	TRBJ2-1	CASSQDASGKDEQFF	TGTGCCAGCAGCCAAGATGCTAGCGGGAAGGATGAGCAGTTCTTC
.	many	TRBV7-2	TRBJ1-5	CASRMGNQPQHF	TGTGCCAGCAGAATGGGCAATCAGCCCCAGCATTTT
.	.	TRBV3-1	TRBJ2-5	CASSQDWRYPWGEKETQYF	TGTGCTAGCAGCCAAGATTGGAGGTATCCATGGGGTGAAAAGGAGACCCAGTACTTC
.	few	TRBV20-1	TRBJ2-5	CSARIGWETQYF	TGCAGTGCTAGGATAGGGTGGGAGACCCAGTACTTC
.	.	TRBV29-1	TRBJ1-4	CSVVPRGWEKLFF	TGCAGCGTTGTCCCCAGGGGCTGGGAAAAACTGTTTTTT
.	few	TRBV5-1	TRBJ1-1	CASSLLGLLNTEAFF	TGCGCCAGCAGCTTGCTGGGGCTACTGAACACTGAAGCTTTCTTT
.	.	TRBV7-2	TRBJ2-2	CASSLVAANTGELFF	TGTGCCAGCAGCTTAGTAGCGGCGAACACCGGGGAGCTGTTTTTT
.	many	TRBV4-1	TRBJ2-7	CASSQKRGGTTDYEQYF	TGCGCCAGCAGCCAGAAAAGAGGCGGGACAACCGATTACGAGCAGTACTTC
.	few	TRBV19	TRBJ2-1	CASRRGGEQFF	TGTGCCAGTAGGCGGGGTGGTGAGCAGTTCTTC
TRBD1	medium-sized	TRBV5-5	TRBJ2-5	CASSTGTGVETQYF	TGTGCCAGCAGCACCGGGACAGGGGTGGAGACCCAGTACTTC
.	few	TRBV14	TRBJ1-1	CASSSNTGVTIRAFF	TGTGCCAGCAGCTCAAACACAGGAGTAACTATCCGGGCTTTCTTT
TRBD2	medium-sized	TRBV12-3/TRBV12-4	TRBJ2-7	CASSLFASGTYEQYF	TGTGCCAGCAGTTTATTTGCTAGCGGGACCTACGAGCAGTACTTC
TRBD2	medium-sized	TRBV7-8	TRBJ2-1	CASSATGTRVGDEQFF	TGTGCCAGCAGCGCTACCGGGACTAGGGTCGGGGATGAGCAGTTCTTC
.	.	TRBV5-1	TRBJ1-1	CASSPQGMAGGTEAFF	TGCGCCAGCAGCCCCCAGGGGATGGCTGGGGGCACTGAAGCTTTCTTT
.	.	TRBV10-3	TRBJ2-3	CATKGNRPSTDTQYF	TGTGCCACCAAGGGAAACAGGCCTAGCACAGATACGCAGTACTTT
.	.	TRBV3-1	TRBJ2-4	CASSPLLALQGENIQYF	TGTGCCAGCAGCCCCCTCCTGGCCCTACAGGGAGAAAACATTCAGTACTTC
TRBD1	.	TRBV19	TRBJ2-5	CASSTTVAQGAQYF	TGTGCCAGTAGTACTACGGTAGCCCAGGGGGCCCAGTACTTC
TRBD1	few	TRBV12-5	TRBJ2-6	CASGGTAFSGANVLTF	TGTGCTAGTGGTGGGACAGCCTTCTCTGGGGCCAACGTCCTGACTTTC
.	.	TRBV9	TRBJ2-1	CASSGIESGTGQFF	TGTGCCAGCAGCGGAATAGAGTCGGGGACTGGGCAGTTCTTC
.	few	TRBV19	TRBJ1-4	CASSYGPGGGSEKLFF	TGCGCCAGTAGTTACGGCCCCGGGGGAGGAAGCGAAAAACTGTTTTTT
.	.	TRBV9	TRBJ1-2	CASSVEGGLGYGYTF	TGTGCCAGCAGCGTAGAGGGGGGGCTAGGCTATGGCTATACCTTC
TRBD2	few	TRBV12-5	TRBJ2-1	CVSGLVLGAGTSVNNEQLF	TGTGTTAGTGGTTTGGTCCTGGGAGCCGGGACTAGTGTCAACAATGAGCAGCTCTTC
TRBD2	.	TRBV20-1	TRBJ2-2	CSARDLSGVNTGELFF	TGCAGTGCTAGAGATCTAAGCGGGGTGAACACCGGGGAGCTGTTTTTT
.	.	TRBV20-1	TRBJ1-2	CSAGGTEHTSSHGYTF	TGCAGTGCAGGAGGGACCGAACATACATCTTCCCATGGCTACACCTTC
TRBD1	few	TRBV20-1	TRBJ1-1	CSATQGLAMNTEAFF	TGCAGTGCTACACAGGGGCTGGCCATGAACACTGAAGCTTTCTTT
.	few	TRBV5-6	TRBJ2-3	CASSQFLDTDTQYF	TGTGCCAGCAGCCAGTTCTTGGACACAGATACGCAGTATTTC
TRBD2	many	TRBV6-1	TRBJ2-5	CASSELISGGPSRDF	TGTGCCAGCAGTGAATTGATTAGCGGGGGCCCTAGTAGGGACTTC
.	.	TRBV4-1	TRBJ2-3	CASSREATDTQYF	TGCGCCAGCAGCCGGGAAGCCACAGATACGCAGTATTTT
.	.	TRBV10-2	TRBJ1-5	CASSDGNSNRPQHF	TGCGCCAGCAGTGACGGGAATAGCAATCGGCCCCAGCATTTT
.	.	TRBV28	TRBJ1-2	CASSTGGVDTTYGYTF	TGTGCCAGCAGTACAGGCGGCGTGGACACTACCTATGGCTACACCTTC
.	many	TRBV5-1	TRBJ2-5	CASSLGVEETQYF	TGCGCCAGCAGCTTGGGGGTAGAGGAGACCCAGTACTTC
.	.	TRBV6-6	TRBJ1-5	CASSKGLAGVTDTQHF	TGTGCCAGCAGTAAGGGGCTGGCGGGGGTCACAGATACGCAGCATTTT
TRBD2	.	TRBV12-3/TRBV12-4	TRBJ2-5	CASSFEGSGGAGETQYF	TGTGCCAGCAGTTTTGAGGGGAGCGGGGGGGCCGGAGAGACCCAGTACTTC
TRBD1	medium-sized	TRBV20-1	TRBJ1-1	CSARGQGADTEAFF	TGCAGTGCTCGGGGACAGGGGGCCGATACTGAAGCTTTCTTT
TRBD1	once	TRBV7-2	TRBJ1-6	CASSLAGQGNSPLHF	TGTGCCAGCAGCTTAGCGGGACAGGGAAATTCACCCCTCCACTTT
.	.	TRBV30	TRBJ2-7	CAWSVEVLYEQYF	TGTGCCTGGAGTGTAGAGGTCCTCTACGAGCAGTACTTC
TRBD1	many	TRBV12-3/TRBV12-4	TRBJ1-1	CASSWTGGNAEAFF	TGTGCCAGCAGTTGGACAGGTGGAAACGCTGAAGCTTTCTTT
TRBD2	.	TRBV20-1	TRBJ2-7	CSARASGRLYEQYF	TGCAGTGCTAGAGCTAGCGGGAGGCTCTACGAGCAGTACTTC
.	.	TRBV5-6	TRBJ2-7	CASSLGGRFYEQYF	TGTGCCAGCAGCTTGGGGGGGCGGTTCTACGAGCAGTACTTC
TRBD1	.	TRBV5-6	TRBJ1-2	CASSLRDRVLWDTF	TGTGCCAGCAGCCTCCGGGACAGGGTCCTGTGGGACACCTTC
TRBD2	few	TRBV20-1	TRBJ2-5	CSAPPTGGFQETQYF	TGCAGTGCTCCCCCCACCGGGGGGTTCCAAGAGACCCAGTACTTC
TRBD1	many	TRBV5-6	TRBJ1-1	CASSSTGGVTMNTEAFF	TGTGCCAGCAGCTCGACAGGGGGCGTAACCATGAACACTGAAGCTTTCTTT
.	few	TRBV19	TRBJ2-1	CASSILKYNEQFF	TGTGCCAGTAGTATACTAAAGTACAATGAGCAGTTCTTC
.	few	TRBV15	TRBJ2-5	CATSKPHSMETQYF	TGTGCCACCAGCAAGCCCCACTCAATGGAGACCCAGTACTTC
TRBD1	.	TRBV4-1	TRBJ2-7	CASSQLPPTTGGIYEQYF	TGCGCCAGCAGCCAACTCCCGCCGACGACAGGGGGGATCTACGAGCAGTACTTC
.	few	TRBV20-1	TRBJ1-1	CSARAHAGHTEAFF	TGCAGTGCTAGAGCTCACGCCGGGCACACTGAAGCTTTCTTT
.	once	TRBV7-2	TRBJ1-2	CASRDYGYTF	TGTGCCAGCAGGGATTATGGCTACACCTTC